This T cell receptor (beta chain) was obtained from a study of T cells in Graves' hyperthyroidism and ophthalmopathy (dated by TCRdb to between 2018 and 2021). Turning to the overall study: Peripheral blood samples were taken at the time of initial diagnosis, prior to any treatment. TCR V-J signatures able to tell the groups apart were searched for in a discovery cohort of 100 patients, of whom fewer than 45 had Graves' ophthalmopathy and around 58 had stable Graves' hyperthyroidism. The study also compared thyroid tissue and blood T-cell repertoires from a handful of Graves' hyperthyroidism patients. The roughly 99 discovery patients were divided at random into training and test sets in a 7:3 ratio. After blood sampling, hyperthyroidism patients were treated with methimazole at a starting dose of 30 mg daily, and ophthalmopathy patients were treated with high-dose intravenous methylprednisolone. Prospective prediction of ophthalmopathy was tested in an independent validation cohort of some 20 hyperthyroidism patients and 15 to 17 patients who later progressed to ophthalmopathy. The paper describes TCR Vbeta CDR3 sequencing of around 140 peripheral blood samples, made up of fewer than 50 ophthalmopathy patients, some 76 hyperthyroidism patients and around 17 progressor patients. The research as a whole found: Sample size was not statistically predetermined, and investigators were not blinded to group allocation. Most expanded thyroid clonotypes (frequency above 0.001) were also detected in blood, a finding suggesting that blood repertoires may reflect thyroid immune responses. A 13 V-J signature model separated ophthalmopathy from stable hyperthyroidism, with 87.88% sensitivity and about 81% specificity in cross-validation and 80%/75% in testing. In validation, the model predicted progression to ophthalmopathy with 55% to 71% sensitivity and approximately 74% specificity, a median of roughly seven months before onset.

The TCR beta CDR3 regions were amplified from RNA transcripts. The TCR CDR3 was subjected to a first round of RT-PCR using the HTBI primer set and the Qiagen OneStep RT-PCR kit. The libraries were constructed in a second round of multiplex PCR and then size-selected and purified. Sequencing of the libraries was done on an Illumina HiSeq2000 using paired-end 100 bp reads. The paper's data handling went like this. Raw data were processed with SOAPnuke, discarding reads with adapters, uncalled bases, mean Phred below 15, or no exact constant-primer or identifier match. High-quality paired reads were merged using COPE v1.2.5, and each unique nucleotide sequence was defined as a clonotype. MiTCR v1.1 was used to align the clonotypes against IMGT TRBV, TRBD and TRBJ reference segments. The analysis was restricted to V-J combinations with a frequency above 0.0001, which together covered 99.2% of the repertoires. A TCS score was defined as the ratio of F50 (clonal expansion) to E x V (chaos), with BLOSUM62-based TCRdist applied between CDR3 peptides within each V-J. Welch's t-statistics and random forest reduced fewer than 600 V-J features to roughly 13, which were used in a naive Bayes classifier (R e1071). TCRdb redid the processing of the public reads, applying fastp at Q25 and MiXCR, and retained in-frame beta chains. Each entry merges the rows of one CDR3 protein and shows their most common DNA and genes. What appears here as the V and J calls and clone size reflects TCRdb's work, not the paper's. The sample has around 200,000 distinct CDR3 sequences on record, about 16% of them singletons. Of the sample, roughly 44% is held by the ten largest clones.

CDR1 and CDR2 (MGHRA, YSYEKL) derive from the germline V gene. Clipping removes 4 bases from V and 5 bases from J, with 10 as the unmatched junction base count. The CDR3 starts with the cysteine, ends with the phenylalanine, and has 15 residues. The retained sequence is limited to the CDR3, 45 bases, with the frame set at the first base. Graves' hyperthyroidism was defined as stable when no progression to ophthalmopathy occurred over 18 months of follow-up. Hyperthyroidism patients were newly diagnosed, had a disease duration of under 2 months, and were aged 18 to 65 years. The study excluded patients with uncontrolled infections, other autoimmune diseases, pregnancy or lactation. Diagnoses were established on the basis of clinical symptoms, serum thyroxine and TRAb, thyroid ultrasound, and orbital computed tomography. Ficoll-Paque density gradient centrifugation was used to isolate PBMCs from about 10 ml of fresh peripheral blood. Total RNA was extracted using Trizol reagent, and RNA quality was assessed on an Agilent 2100 Bioanalyzer.

As regards this clonotype: The antigen this receptor binds is unknown. No much larger clone exists at a distance of one base, and base qualities are not known.

The chain couples TRBV4-1 to TRBJ1-1; TRBD1 aligns with 7 central bases. Sequencing input: blood. The clonotype comes from a middle-aged man with Graves' hyperthyroidism. This receptor carries the CDR3 CASSPPRQGWTEAFF. The nucleotide sequence is TGCGCCAGCAGCCCCCCCCGACAGGGTTGGACTGAAGCTTTCTTT.